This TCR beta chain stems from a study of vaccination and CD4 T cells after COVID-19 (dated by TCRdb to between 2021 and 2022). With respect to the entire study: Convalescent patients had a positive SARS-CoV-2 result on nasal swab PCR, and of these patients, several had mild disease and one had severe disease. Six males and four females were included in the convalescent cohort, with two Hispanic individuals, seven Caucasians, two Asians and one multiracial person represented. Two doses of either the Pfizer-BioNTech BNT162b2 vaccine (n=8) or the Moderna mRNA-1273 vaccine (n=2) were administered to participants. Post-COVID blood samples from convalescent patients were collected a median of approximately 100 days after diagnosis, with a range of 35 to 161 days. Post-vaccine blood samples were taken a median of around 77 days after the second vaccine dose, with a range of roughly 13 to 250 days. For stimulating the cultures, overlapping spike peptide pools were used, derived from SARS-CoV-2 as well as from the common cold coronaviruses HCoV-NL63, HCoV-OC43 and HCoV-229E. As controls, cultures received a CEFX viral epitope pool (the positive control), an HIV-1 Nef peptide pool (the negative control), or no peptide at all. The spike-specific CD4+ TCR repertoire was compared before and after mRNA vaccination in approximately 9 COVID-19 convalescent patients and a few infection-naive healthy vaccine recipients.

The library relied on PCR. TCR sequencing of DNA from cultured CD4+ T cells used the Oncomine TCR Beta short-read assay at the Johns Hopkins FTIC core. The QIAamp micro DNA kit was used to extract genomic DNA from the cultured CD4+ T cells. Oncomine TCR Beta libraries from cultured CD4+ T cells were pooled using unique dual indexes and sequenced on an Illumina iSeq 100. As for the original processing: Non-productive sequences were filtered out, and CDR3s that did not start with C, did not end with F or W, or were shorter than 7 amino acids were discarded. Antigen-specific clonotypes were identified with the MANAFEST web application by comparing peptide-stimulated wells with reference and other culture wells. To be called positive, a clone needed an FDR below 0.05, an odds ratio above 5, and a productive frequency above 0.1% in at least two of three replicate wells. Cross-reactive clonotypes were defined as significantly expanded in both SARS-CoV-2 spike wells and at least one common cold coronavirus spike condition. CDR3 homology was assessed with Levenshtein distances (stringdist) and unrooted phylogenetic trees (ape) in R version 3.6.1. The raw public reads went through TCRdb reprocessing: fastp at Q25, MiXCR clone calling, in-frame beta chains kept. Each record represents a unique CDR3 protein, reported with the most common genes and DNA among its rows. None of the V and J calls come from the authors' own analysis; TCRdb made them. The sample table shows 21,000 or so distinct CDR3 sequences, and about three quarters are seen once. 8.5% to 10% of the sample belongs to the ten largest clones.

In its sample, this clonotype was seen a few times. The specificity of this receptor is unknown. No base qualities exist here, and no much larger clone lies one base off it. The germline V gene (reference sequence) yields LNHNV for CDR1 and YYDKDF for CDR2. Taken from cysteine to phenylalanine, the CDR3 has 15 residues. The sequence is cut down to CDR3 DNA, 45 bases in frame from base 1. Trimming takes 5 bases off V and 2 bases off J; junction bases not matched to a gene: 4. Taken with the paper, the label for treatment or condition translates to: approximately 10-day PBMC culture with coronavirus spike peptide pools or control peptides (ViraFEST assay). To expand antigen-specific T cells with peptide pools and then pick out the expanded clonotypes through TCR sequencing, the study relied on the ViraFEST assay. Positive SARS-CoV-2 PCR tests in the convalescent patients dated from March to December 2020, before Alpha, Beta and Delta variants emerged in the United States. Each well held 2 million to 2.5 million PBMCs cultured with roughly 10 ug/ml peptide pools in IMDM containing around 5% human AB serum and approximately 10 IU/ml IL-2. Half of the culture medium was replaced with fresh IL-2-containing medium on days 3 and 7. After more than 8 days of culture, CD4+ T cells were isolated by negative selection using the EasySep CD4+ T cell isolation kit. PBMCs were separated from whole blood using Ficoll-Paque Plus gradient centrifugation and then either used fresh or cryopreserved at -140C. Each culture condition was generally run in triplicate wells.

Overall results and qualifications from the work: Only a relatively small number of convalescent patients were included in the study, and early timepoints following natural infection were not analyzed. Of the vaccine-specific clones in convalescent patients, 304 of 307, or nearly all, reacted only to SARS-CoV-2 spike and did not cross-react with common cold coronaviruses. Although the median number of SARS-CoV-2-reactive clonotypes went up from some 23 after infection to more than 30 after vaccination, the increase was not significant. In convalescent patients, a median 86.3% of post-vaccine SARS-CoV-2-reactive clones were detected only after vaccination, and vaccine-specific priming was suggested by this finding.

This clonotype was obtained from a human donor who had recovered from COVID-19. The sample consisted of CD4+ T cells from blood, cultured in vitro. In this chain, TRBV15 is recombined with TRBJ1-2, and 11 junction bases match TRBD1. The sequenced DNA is TGTGCCACCAGCTGGGGGACAGGGGGAAACTATGGCTACACCTTC. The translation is CATSWGTGGNYGYTF.